Presented here are 18 T cell receptor beta chains from one specimen sequenced in a study of regulatory T cells in long-lasting Graves disease. As for time point: newly diagnosed GD, antithyroid drugs for less than 3 months. The TCR library was made from RNA that had been extracted from PBMCs in TRIzol. Arm-PCR of CDR3 regions and iRepertoire HTBI primers were used to build TCR beta libraries. Via MiXCR, TCRdb re-called the multiplex PCR reads, giving one row per CDR3 protein. The sample lists approximately 400,000 distinct CDR3 sequences; 15% to 17% were seen once. The source was peripheral blood mononuclear cells (PBMCs), collected at new diagnosis, from a patient treated with antithyroid drugs. These receptor sequences come from a female donor with Graves disease.

This clonotype appeared many times. V usage is TRBV27 and J usage is TRBJ2-3; D not resolved. This CDR3 is 15 amino acids long. The V end was cut by 6 bases, the J end by 2 bases, with 15 bases between. The germline CDR1 and CDR2 sequences are MNHEY and SMNVEV (reference sequence). The CDR3 DNA reads as TGTGCCAGCAGCCTGCTACCTTCCTTCACAGATACGCAGTATTTT. Translated, it gives CASSLLPSFTDTQYF.

At least ten counts were recorded for this clonotype. This CDR3 is CASAGTAVRYEQYF. The CDR3 DNA is TGTGCCAGCGCCGGGACGGCCGTCCGCTACGAGCAGTACTTC. The chain joins TRBV28 to TRBJ2-7; D is possibly TRBD1 or TRBD2 (5 bases each). V dropped 8 bases and J dropped 3 bases, with 17 bases sitting between them. Germline-derived CDR1 and CDR2 are MDHEN and SYDVKM. The CDR3 has 14 amino acids.

This clonotype was seen at least ten times. The CDR3: CASSPRAGMPNEQFF. The DNA for the CDR3 is TGCGCCAGCAGCCCGAGAGCGGGAATGCCCAATGAGCAGTTCTTC. The V call is TRBV4-3, the J call TRBJ2-1; 7 bases map to TRBD2. The CDR3 is 15 amino acids. CDR1 is LGHNA, CDR2 YSLEER, per germline. V dropped 4 bases and J dropped 6; count of bases not matched to a gene: 9.

The chain is built from TRBV13 and TRBJ2-5; 9 bases align to TRBD2. V was clipped by 4 bases and J by 5 bases; unmatched bases: 8. The CDR3 extends over 15 amino acids. Germline CDR1 and CDR2: PRHDT and FYEKMQ (reference sequence). Written as DNA, the CDR3 is TGTGCCAGCAGCTCTCTGACTAGCGGAGGGGAGACCCAGTACTTC. Translating it yields CASSSLTSGGETQYF.

V usage is TRBV28 and J usage is TRBJ2-2; tentatively, D is TRBD1 (6 bases). The CDR3 is made up of 16 amino acids. V lost 4 bases, J lost 0 bases, and 12 bases lay in between. Per germline, CDR1 MDHEN and CDR2 SYDVKM. DNA of the CDR3: TGTGCCAGCAGTTCCCCGGGACAATCGAACACCGGGGAGCTGTTTTTT. Its translation: CASSSPGQSNTGELFF. The whole variable domain, filled in from reference TRBV28 and TRBJ2-2, reads DVKVTQSSRYLVKRTGEKVFLECVQDMDHENMFWYRQDPGLGLRLIYFSYDVKMKEKGDIPEGYSVSREKKERFSLILESASTNQTSMYLCASSSPGQSNTGELFFGEGSRLTVL.

The rearrangement uses TRBV18 and TRBJ2-2, with 9 positions matching TRBD1. V shed 3 bases and J 5 bases; nucleotides not matched to a gene: 4. CDR3 size: 15 residues. Germline CDR1 reads KGHSH; CDR2 reads LQKENI. The CDR3 here is CASSPTGGRTGELFF. As DNA, the CDR3 is TGTGCCAGCTCACCCACAGGGGGCCGGACCGGGGAGCTGTTTTTT.

This clonotype has just a few counts. The rearrangement joins TRBV27 to TRBJ1-5, with D possibly being TRBD1 (5 bases). Trimming removed 3 bases at V and 9 bases at J, with 9 bases between. The germline CDR1 and CDR2 sequences are MNHEY and SMNVEV (reference sequence). The CDR3 totals 12 residues. CDR3 coding DNA: TGTGCCAGCAGTTTGGTTGGGGGGCCCCAGCATTTT. This encodes CASSLVGGPQHF.

CDR3 region: CSVPSGYTF. The CDR3 DNA follows: TGCAGTGTGCCCAGCGGCTACACCTTC. The chain uses TRBV20-1 and TRBJ1-2; D is unclear. The CDR3 covers 9 residues. Germline V gene lookup returns CDR1 DFQATT and CDR2 SNEGSKA (reference sequence). V lost 7 bases and J 8 bases, leaving 8 bases between the germline ends.

Only a few counts were recorded for this clonotype. The rearrangement links TRBV5-8 to TRBJ2-4; 15 nucleotides agree with TRBD2. The CDR3 covers 20 residues. Germline V CDR1 and CDR2: SGHTS, YDEGEE. V dropped 2 bases and J dropped 0; count of bases not matched to a gene: 9. CDR3 amino acids: CASSFFAGTSGRLAKNIQYF. The CDR3 nucleotides are TGTGCCAGCAGCTTCTTTGCGGGGACTAGCGGGAGGTTAGCCAAAAACATTCAGTACTTC.

This clonotype came up many times. The chain links TRBV12-3 or TRBV12-4 to TRBJ2-2; TRBD2 matches at 13 bases. The length of the CDR3 is 17 residues. J was trimmed by 5 bases and V by 6 bases; bases with no gene match: 9. Here the CDR3 reads CASSGTSGMRWTGELFF. CDR3 in DNA: TGTGCCAGCAGCGGGACTAGCGGGATGAGGTGGACCGGGGAGCTGTTTTTT.

This clonotype has ten or more counts. This chain joins TRBV5-1 and TRBJ2-7; 8 nucleotides match TRBD1. J lost 3 bases, V lost 3 bases, and 8 bases had no gene match. CDR3 size: 15 residues. Germline lookup yields CDR1 SGHRS and CDR2 YFSETQ. CDR3 sequence: CASSSTRGLLYEQYF. The CDR3 region has the DNA TGCGCCAGCAGCTCTACCAGGGGGCTCCTCTACGAGCAGTACTTC.

This clonotype was seen many times. The genes are TRBV27 and TRBJ1-4; possible D gene TRBD1, 5 bases. V lost 3 bases to trimming and J lost 10 bases, with 9 bases between them. Germline CDR1 MNHEY, CDR2 SMNVEV (reference sequence). This CDR3 comprises 12 residues. CDR3 residues: CASSFSGGKLFF. As DNA, the CDR3 is TGTGCCAGCAGTTTTAGTGGGGGAAAACTGTTTTTT.

At least ten counts were recorded for this clonotype. CDR3 nucleotide sequence: TGTGCCAGCAGCTTTTCCATAAAGGGACAGGGAGGCTGGGCAGGGTATCAGCCCCAGCATTTT. Amino acid sequence: CASSFSIKGQGGWAGYQPQHF. The chain combines TRBV7-8 with TRBJ1-5; 9 bases match TRBD1. The junction had 23 bases not matched to a gene; V was cut back by 3 bases and J by 5 bases. Germline V gene lookup returns CDR1 SGHVS and CDR2 FQNEAQ. The CDR3 totals 21 residues.

The chain has TRBV5-1 and TRBJ1-1; no reliable D call. With 0 bases removed from V and 10 bases from J, the gap between germline ends came to 22 bases. The CDR3 is made up of 16 amino acids. Germline V CDR1 and CDR2: SGHRS, YFSETQ. The CDR3 spells CASSLEVSATIGGAFF. The CDR3 region has the DNA TGCGCCAGCAGCTTGGAAGTGTCCGCAACTATCGGTGGAGCTTTCTTT.

On this clonotype: Just one base apart from a much larger clone, this may be a read error. This rearrangement joins TRBV27 to TRBJ2-3; the D is unclear. Looked up from germline, CDR1 is MNHEY and CDR2 is SMNVEV (reference sequence). This CDR3 is 14 amino acids long. The V end lost 5 bases, the J end lost 6 bases, and 15 bases lay between the germline ends. Written as DNA, the CDR3 is TGTGCCAGCAGTCCAAAGTACCCTATGGATACGCAGTATTTT. Its translation is CASSPKYPMDTQYF.

CDR3 sequence: CASRRTSAQETQYF. The CDR3 nucleotides read TGTGCCAGCAGAAGGACTAGCGCCCAAGAGACCCAGTACTTC. The genes are TRBV12-3 or TRBV12-4 and TRBJ2-5, with 9 positions matching TRBD2. V shed 6 bases, J shed 1 base, and the junction held 3 bases outside the gene matches. CDR3 length: 14 residues.

This clonotype has at least ten counts. This rearrangement joins TRBV27 to TRBJ1-6; possibly TRBD1 for D (5 bases). CDR1 is MNHEY and CDR2 is SMNVEV in the germline V gene (reference sequence). This CDR3 contains 17 residues. Trimming shortened V by 6 bases and J by 6 bases, and 21 bases separated the two germline ends. The CDR3 region has the DNA TGTGCCAGCAGCCTCGACTCGGGGGGGATTTTTAATTCACCCCTCCACTTT. It is translated as CASSLDSGGIFNSPLHF.

This clonotype was found many times. The chain joins TRBV3-1 to TRBJ1-6; TRBD1 agrees at 7 bases. CDR3 size: 15 residues. With 4 bases clipped from V and 5 bases from J, the junction kept 5 bases outside the gene matches. Germline CDR1 and CDR2: LGHDT and YNNKEL (reference sequence). The CDR3 coding sequence is TGTGCCAGCAGCCCGGGGGACAGCGATAATTCACCCCTCCACTTT. Its protein is CASSPGDSDNSPLHF.